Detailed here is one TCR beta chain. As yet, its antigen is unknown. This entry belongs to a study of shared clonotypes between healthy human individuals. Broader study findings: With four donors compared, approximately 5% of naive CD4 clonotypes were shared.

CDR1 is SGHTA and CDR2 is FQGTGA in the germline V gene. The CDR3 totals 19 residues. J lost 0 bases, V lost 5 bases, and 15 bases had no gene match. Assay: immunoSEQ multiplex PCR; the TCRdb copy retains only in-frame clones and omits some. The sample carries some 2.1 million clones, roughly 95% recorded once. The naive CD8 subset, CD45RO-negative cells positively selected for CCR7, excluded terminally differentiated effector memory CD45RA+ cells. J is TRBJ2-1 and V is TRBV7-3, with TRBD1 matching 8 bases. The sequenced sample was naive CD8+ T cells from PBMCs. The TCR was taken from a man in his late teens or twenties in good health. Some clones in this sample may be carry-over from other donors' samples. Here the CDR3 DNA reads TGTGCCAGCAGCCAGCTGACAGGGGCCCTAATCAGCTCCTACAATGAGCAGTTCTTC. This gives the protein CASSQLTGALISSYNEQFF.